This TCR beta chain was observed in a study of T cell changes during pregnancy in multiple sclerosis. Generated by immunoSEQ multiplex PCR, the TCRdb table keeps only in-frame clones and is missing some. The sample shows approximately 22,000 clones, 88% of them seen only once. V dropped 5 bases and J dropped 6 bases, with 14 bases sitting between them. The CDR3 is made up of 13 amino acids. CDR1 and CDR2 from the germline V gene are MDHEN and SYDVKM. The sample here was CD4+ T cells from peripheral blood mononuclear cells, taken in the first trimester of pregnancy. The sequence was collected from a female donor in good health, enrolled as a control in a pregnancy study. The gene calls are TRBV28 and TRBJ2-7; D not resolved. The CDR3 bases are TGTGCCAGCAGTCCATCCACGGTCTCCGAGCAGTACTTC. It encodes CASSPSTVSEQYF.